This TCR beta chain originates from a study of identical twins. Germline assignment: CDR1 SGHTA and CDR2 FQGNSA. Trimming stripped 5 bases from V and 0 bases from J, with 10 bases between. The length of the CDR3 is 14 residues. Study findings and constraints: The analysis was cross-sectional rather than longitudinal within donors. Beta out-of-frame sequences showed weaker excess sharing between twins. Insertions ran lower in abundant cord blood beta clonotypes, though not in memory repertoires.

A note on this clonotype: Its antigen is undetermined.

Template switching added a universal primer binding site, and final cDNA carried unique molecular identifiers. A single record per CDR3 protein comes from TCRdb applying MiXCR to the 5' RACE reads. Found here are approximately 700,000 distinct CDR3 sequences, roughly 6% of them singletons; the top ten hold about 1.8%. This clonotype was obtained from a man aged 18 to 29 in good health. The material sequenced was naive T cells sorted from blood. The V and J genes are TRBV7-2 and TRBJ2-5; no clear D. The CDR3 loop reads CASSQTFYQETQYF. CDR3 sequence (DNA): TGTGCCAGCAGCCAAACCTTTTACCAAGAGACCCAGTACTTC.